The rows below give T cell receptor beta chains drawn from one sample of a study of cytomegalovirus exposure and HLA in healthy donors. Assay: immunoSEQ multiplex PCR; the TCRdb copy retains only in-frame clones and omits some. The repertoire includes 150,000 to 200,000 clones, under 95% of them detected once, and over 2.5% sits in the top ten. The material sequenced was PBMCs. These TCRs come from a woman aged 18-29 years in good health and CMV-seropositive. Both conserved end residues are part of each CDR3. Fields, in order: J gene, V gene, D gene, clone size, CDR3 DNA, CDR3 protein. A D gene is named only where the DNA matches it firmly. Not all rows give a size; the values are once, few, many and, for expanded clones, a class.

>TRBJ1-5|TRBV19|.|once
TGTGCCAGTAGTATCATAATTGGTCAGGGGAATCAGCCCCAGCATTTT
CASSIIIGQGNQPQHF
>TRBJ2-2|TRBV5-1|TRBD1|.
TGCGCCAGCAGGCGGACAGGGAAGGATACCGGGGAGCTGTTTTTT
CASRRTGKDTGELFF
>TRBJ1-2|TRBV4-3|TRBD1|.
TGCGCCAGCAGCCAAGTGACCCCCGACAGGGGGAACTATGGCTACACCTTC
CASSQVTPDRGNYGYTF
>TRBJ2-7|TRBV28|TRBD2|once
TGTGCCAGCAGACCCCCGGGACTAGCGCTTTACGAGCAGTACTTC
CASRPPGLALYEQYF
>TRBJ2-5|TRBV11-2|TRBD1|.
TGTGCCAGCAAGAGCAACAGGGGACAAGAGACCCAGTACTTC
CASKSNRGQETQYF
>TRBJ2-1|TRBV5-6|.|.
TGTGCCAGCAGATACAGGGTCAATGAGCAGTTCTTC
CASRYRVNEQFF
>TRBJ1-2|TRBV21-1|.|.
TGTGCCAGCAGCTTACGCAAGGGGGCGGAGGATGGCTACACCTTC
CASSLRKGAEDGYTF
>TRBJ2-3|TRBV7-2|TRBD2|once
TGTGCCAGCAGCTTAGGGAGCGGGAGGGCCCCTACGCAGTATTTT
CASSLGSGRAPTQYF
>TRBJ1-1|TRBV7-6|TRBD1|.
TGTGCCAGCAGCTTAGCTTCAGGGGGCAGGTTCAACACTGAAGCTTTCTTT
CASSLASGGRFNTEAFF
>TRBJ2-3|TRBV4-3|.|.
TGCGCCAGCAGCCAAGGACTAGTCACAGATACGCAGTATTTT
CASSQGLVTDTQYF
>TRBJ2-1|TRBV13|.|.
TGTGCCAGCAGCTCCGACAGAGGTGAGCAGTTCTTC
CASSSDRGEQFF
>TRBJ2-5|TRBV2|TRBD1|.
TGTGCCAGCAGTGAGGACAGGCCTCTCGAGACCCAGTACTTC
CASSEDRPLETQYF
>TRBJ1-2|TRBV5-5|.|.
TGTGCCAGCAGCTTAGGTCAGCGAAACTATGGCTACACCTTC
CASSLGQRNYGYTF
>TRBJ2-3|TRBV12-2|.|.
TGTGCAAGTCGCTTAGCGTCGGGGAGTACGCAGTATTTT
CASRLASGSTQYF
>TRBJ1-2|TRBV7-9|.|once
TGTGCCAGCAGCTTGGGCCGGTATGGCTACACCTTC
CASSLGRYGYTF
>TRBJ2-7|TRBV5-4|TRBD2|.
TGTGCCAGCAGCTTGGCCGGGACTAGCGGGAGCCACGAGCAGTACTTC
CASSLAGTSGSHEQYF
>TRBJ2-7|TRBV11-2|.|.
TGTGCCAGCAGCCCCCTGACAGGTTCCTACGAGCAGTACTTC
CASSPLTGSYEQYF
>TRBJ2-1|TRBV9|TRBD1|.
TGTGCCAGCAGCGAGGGACAGAACCCTTACAATGAGCAGTTCTTC
CASSEGQNPYNEQFF
>TRBJ1-2|TRBV27|TRBD1|.
TGTGCCAGCAGGTCTCCGGGACAGGGTTATGGCTACACCTTC
CASRSPGQGYGYTF
>TRBJ2-2|TRBV5-4|.|.
TGTGCCAGCGAGGTAGAGACCGGGGAGCTGTTTTTT
CASEVETGELFF
>TRBJ1-1|TRBV5-5|.|.
TGTGCCAGCAGCACCAAGCCGGGGGAACTAATGAACACTGAAGCTTTCTTT
CASSTKPGELMNTEAFF
>TRBJ2-5|TRBV10-1|TRBD1|.
TGCGCCAGCAGTGAGTCTAAAAACAGGGGAGAGACCCAGTACTTC
CASSESKNRGETQYF
>TRBJ2-7|TRBV6-1|TRBD1|many
TGTGCCAGCAGTGGAATGACAGGGGAATCCTACGAGCAGTACTTC
CASSGMTGESYEQYF
>TRBJ1-3|TRBV9|.|few
TGTGCCAGCAGCGTATCCCTGAGCGGAAACACCATATATTTT
CASSVSLSGNTIYF
>TRBJ1-2|TRBV18|.|.
TGTGCCAGCTCACCAAGCGACGCCAACTATGGCTACACCTTC
CASSPSDANYGYTF
>TRBJ1-1|TRBV5-1|TRBD1|once
TGCGCCAGCAGCTACAGGGGGCTCACTGAAGCTTTCTTT
CASSYRGLTEAFF
>TRBJ1-1|TRBV7-9|.|.
TGTGCCAGCAGACTAGGGAACACTGAAGCTTTCTTT
CASRLGNTEAFF